The clone carrying this T cell receptor beta chain has a handful of counts. The time point is: patch test 1, 2 weeks after DPC sensitization. Treatment noted: therapeutic diphenylcyclopropenone sensitization with weekly scalp DPC. TCRdb independently ran MiXCR on the RACE reads; one entry per CDR3 protein. The sample holds about 360,000 distinct CDR3 sequences, under 9% seen once. This record belongs to a study of human T cells and chemical hapten exposure. Trimming stripped 5 bases from V and 0 bases from J, with 19 bases between. This CDR3 spans 17 amino acids. Germline V CDR1 and CDR2: SEHNR, FQNEAQ (reference sequence).

This TCR was sampled from a woman under 30 with alopecia areata. Some clones in this sample may be carry-over from other donors' samples. Here the sequenced sample was whole blood, taken in connection with sensitization to the hapten diphenylcyclopropenone (DPC). This chain connects TRBV7-9 to TRBJ1-2; tentatively, D is TRBD1 (5 bases). CDR3: CASSQPDRTGPNYGYTF. The CDR3 DNA reads as TGTGCCAGCAGCCAGCCCGATAGGACGGGACCTAACTATGGCTACACCTTC.